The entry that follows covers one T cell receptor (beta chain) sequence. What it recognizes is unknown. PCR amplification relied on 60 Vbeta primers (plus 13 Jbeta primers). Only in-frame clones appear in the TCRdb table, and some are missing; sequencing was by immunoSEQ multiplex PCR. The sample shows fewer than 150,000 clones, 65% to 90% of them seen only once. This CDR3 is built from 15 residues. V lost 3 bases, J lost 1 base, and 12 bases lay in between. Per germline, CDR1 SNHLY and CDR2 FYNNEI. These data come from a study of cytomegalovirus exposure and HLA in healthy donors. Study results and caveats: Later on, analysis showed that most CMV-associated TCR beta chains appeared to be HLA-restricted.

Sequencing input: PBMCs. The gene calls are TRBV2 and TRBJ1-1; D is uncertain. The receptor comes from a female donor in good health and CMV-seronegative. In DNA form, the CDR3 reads TGTGCCAGCAGTGACTATGTCACTGAGAACACTGAAGCTTTCTTT. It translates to CASSDYVTENTEAFF.